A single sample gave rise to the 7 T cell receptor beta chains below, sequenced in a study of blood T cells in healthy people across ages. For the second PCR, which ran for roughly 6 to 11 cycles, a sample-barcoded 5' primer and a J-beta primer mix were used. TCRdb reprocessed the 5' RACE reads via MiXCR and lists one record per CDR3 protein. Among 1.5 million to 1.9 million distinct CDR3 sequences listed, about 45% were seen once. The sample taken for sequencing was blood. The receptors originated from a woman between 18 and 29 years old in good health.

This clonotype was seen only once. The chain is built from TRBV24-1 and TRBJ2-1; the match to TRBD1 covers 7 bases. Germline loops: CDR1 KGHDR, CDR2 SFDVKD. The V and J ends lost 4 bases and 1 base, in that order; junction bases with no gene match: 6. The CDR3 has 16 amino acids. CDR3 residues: CATSEPRDRSYNEQFF. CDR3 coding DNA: TGTGCCACCAGTGAACCGAGGGACAGATCCTACAATGAGCAGTTCTTC.

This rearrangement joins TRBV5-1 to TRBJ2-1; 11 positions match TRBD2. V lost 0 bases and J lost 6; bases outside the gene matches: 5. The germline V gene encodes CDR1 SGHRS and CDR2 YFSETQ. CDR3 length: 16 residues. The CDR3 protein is CASSLVSGTSGNEQFF. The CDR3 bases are TGCGCCAGCAGCTTGGTATCGGGGACTAGCGGCAATGAGCAGTTCTTC. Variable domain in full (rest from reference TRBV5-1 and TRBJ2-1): KAGVTQTPRYLIKTRGQQVTLSCSPISGHRSVSWYQQTPGQGLQFLFEYFSETQRNKGNFPGRFSGRQFSNSRSEMNVSTLELGDSALYLCASSLVSGTSGNEQFFGPGTRLTVL.

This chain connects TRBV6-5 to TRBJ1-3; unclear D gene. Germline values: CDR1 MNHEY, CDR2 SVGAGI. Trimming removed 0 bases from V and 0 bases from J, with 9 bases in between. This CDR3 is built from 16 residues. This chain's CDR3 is CASSYSVGHSGNTIYF. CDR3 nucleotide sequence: TGTGCCAGCAGTTACTCTGTTGGGCACTCTGGAAACACCATATATTTT.

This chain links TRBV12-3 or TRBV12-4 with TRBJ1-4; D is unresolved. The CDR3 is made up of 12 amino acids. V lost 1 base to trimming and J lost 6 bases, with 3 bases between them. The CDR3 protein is CASSLGDEKLFF. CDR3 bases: TGTGCCAGCAGTTTAGGGGATGAAAAACTGTTTTTT.

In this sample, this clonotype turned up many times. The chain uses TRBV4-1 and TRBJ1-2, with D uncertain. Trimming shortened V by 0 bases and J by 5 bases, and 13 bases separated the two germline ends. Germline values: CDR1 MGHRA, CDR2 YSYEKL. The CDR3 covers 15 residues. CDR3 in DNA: TGCGCCAGCAGCCAAGAGGCAGCGCCCTGGTATGGCTACACCTTC. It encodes CASSQEAAPWYGYTF.

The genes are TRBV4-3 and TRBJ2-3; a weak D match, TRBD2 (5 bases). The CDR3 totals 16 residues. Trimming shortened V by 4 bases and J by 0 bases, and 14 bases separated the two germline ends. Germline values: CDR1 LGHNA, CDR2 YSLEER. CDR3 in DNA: TGCGCCAGCAGCCGCTCCCCCAGCGGAAGCACAGATACGCAGTATTTT. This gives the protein CASSRSPSGSTDTQYF.

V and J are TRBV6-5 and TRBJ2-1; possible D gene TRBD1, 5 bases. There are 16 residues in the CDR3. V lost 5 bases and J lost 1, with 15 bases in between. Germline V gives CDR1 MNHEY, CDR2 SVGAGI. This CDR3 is CASSRQGPTSYNEQFF. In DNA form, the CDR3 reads TGTGCCAGCAGTCGGCAGGGTCCTACTTCCTACAATGAGCAGTTCTTC.